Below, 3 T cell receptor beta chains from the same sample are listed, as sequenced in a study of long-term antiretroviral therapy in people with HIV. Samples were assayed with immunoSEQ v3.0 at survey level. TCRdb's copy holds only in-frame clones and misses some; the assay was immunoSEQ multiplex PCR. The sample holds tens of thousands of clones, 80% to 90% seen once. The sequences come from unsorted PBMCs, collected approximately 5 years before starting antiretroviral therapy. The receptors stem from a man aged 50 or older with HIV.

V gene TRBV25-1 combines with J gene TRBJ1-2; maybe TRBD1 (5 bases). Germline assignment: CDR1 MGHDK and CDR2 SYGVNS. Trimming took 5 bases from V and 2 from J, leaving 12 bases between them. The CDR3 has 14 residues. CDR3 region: CASSTPGGNYGYTF. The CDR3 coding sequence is TGTGCCAGCAGTACCCCTGGGGGGAACTATGGCTACACCTTC.

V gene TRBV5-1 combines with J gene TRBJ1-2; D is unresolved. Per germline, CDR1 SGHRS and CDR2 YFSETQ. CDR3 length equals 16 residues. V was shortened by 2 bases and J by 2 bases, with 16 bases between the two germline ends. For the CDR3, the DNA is TGCGCCAGCAGCTTTGACTCAAGACCTCCCAACTATGGCTACACCTTC. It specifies CASSFDSRPPNYGYTF. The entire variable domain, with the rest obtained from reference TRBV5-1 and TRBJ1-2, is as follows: KAGVTQTPRYLIKTRGQQVTLSCSPISGHRSVSWYQQTPGQGLQFLFEYFSETQRNKGNFPGRFSGRQFSNSRSEMNVSTLELGDSALYLCASSFDSRPPNYGYTFGSGTRLTVV.

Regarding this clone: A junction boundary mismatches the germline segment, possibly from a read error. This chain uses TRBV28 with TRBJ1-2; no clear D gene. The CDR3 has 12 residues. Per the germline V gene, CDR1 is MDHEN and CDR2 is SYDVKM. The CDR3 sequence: CASSLRFKPGHF. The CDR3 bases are TGTGCCAGCAGTTTACGATTTAAGCCGGGCCACTTC.